This TCR beta chain was identified during a study of blood T cell repertoires in COVID-19. Turning to the study itself: The samples span acute and convalescent COVID-19 from the United States, Italy and Spain.

The CDR3 is made up of 11 amino acids. V was cut by 4 bases and J by 4 bases, with 5 bases left in between. CDR1 is SGHTA, CDR2 FQGNSA, per germline. At least ten counts were recorded for this clone. Repertoires were generated with immunoSEQ multiplex PCR, while TCRdb's copy carries only in-frame clones and drops some. The sample records under 300,000 clones, 83% being singletons. J is TRBJ2-7 and V is TRBV7-2; D gene uncertain. The sequence derives from a human donor in a cohort sampled during active COVID-19. Sequences were obtained from peripheral blood. This CDR3 is CASSSLYEQYF. The CDR3 DNA sequence: TGTGCCAGCAGCTCCCTTTACGAGCAGTACTTC. Using reference TRBV7-2 and TRBJ2-7 for the parts outside the CDR3, the full variable domain is GAGVSQSPSNKVTEKGKDVELRCDPISGHTALYWYRQSLGQGLEFLIYFQGNSAPDKSGLPSDRFSAERTGGSVSTLTIQRTQQEDSAVYLCASSSLYEQYFGPGTRLTVT.